The next 29 T cell receptor beta chains were all read from a single sample in a study of cytomegalovirus exposure and HLA in healthy donors. TCRdb keeps only in-frame clones here, not all; method: immunoSEQ multiplex PCR. The table has about 260,000 clones, roughly 91% seen once. The sequencing sample was made of PBMCs. The receptors come from a woman aged 25 to 39 in good health and CMV-seronegative.

The chain employs TRBV6-5 and TRBJ2-7; D is perhaps TRBD1 (6 bases). There are 13 residues in the CDR3. Germline V gene sequence: CDR1 MNHEY, CDR2 SVGAGI. With 3 bases removed from V and 3 bases from J, the gap between germline ends came to 9 bases. CDR3: CASSYGGLYEQYF. DNA for the CDR3: TGTGCCAGCAGTTATGGGGGCCTCTACGAGCAGTACTTC.

The genes are TRBV29-1 and TRBJ2-1, with TRBD2 matching 7 bases. Germline V gives CDR1 SQVTM, CDR2 ANQGSEA. After removal of 5 bases from V and 10 bases from J, the junction contained 14 bases not matched to a gene. The CDR3 runs to 14 residues. The CDR3 DNA sequence: TGCAGCGTTTCGAGTAGCGGGTCGGTAGGCGAGCAGTTCTTC. This sequence encodes CSVSSSGSVGEQFF.

Here the CDR3 DNA reads TGTGCCAGCAGCTTAGGAGGGGCCCGCGCCCGAGGGCGGGGGGAGCTGTTTTTT. This translates into CASSLGGARARGRGELFF. This chain connects TRBV7-9 to TRBJ2-2; D is perhaps TRBD1 or TRBD2 (5 bases each). The CDR3 sequence is 18 residues long. The V gene lost 1 base and the J gene lost 8 bases, with 23 bases spanning the gap. From germline, CDR1 is SEHNR and CDR2 FQNEAQ (reference sequence).

The rearrangement links TRBV7-6 to TRBJ2-3; D may be TRBD2 (6 bases). V was cut by 2 bases and J by 0 bases, with 12 bases left in between. The CDR3 runs 16 residues. Germline assignment: CDR1 SGHVS and CDR2 FNYEAQ. CDR3 region: CASSLLAGYSTDTQYF. CDR3 bases: TGTGCCAGCAGCTTACTTGCGGGGTATAGCACAGATACGCAGTATTTT.

Turning to this clone: The same CDR3 also results from other DNA sequences found in this sample. This chain links TRBV19 with TRBJ2-7; D unclear. The V end was cut by 5 bases, the J end by 0 bases, with 8 bases between. This CDR3 is 13 amino acids long. The germline V gene has CDR1 LNHDA and CDR2 SQIVND (reference sequence). The CDR3 DNA is TGTGCCAGTAGTCAAGGGATCTCCTACGAGCAGTACTTC. It is translated as CASSQGISYEQYF.

The chain is built from TRBV7-3 and TRBJ2-7; 11 nucleotides agree with TRBD2. The germline gives CDR1 SGHTA, CDR2 FQGTGA. The CDR3 totals 15 residues. V lost 1 base and J lost 3; bases outside the gene matches: 2. CDR3 in DNA: TGTGCCAGCAGCTTAAGGGGGACTAGCGGCTACGAGCAGTACTTC. It translates to CASSLRGTSGYEQYF.

The rearrangement uses TRBV28 and TRBJ2-2; no definite D call. CDR3 size: 13 residues. V lost 5 bases, J lost 8 bases, and 12 bases lay in between. The germline gives CDR1 MDHEN, CDR2 SYDVKM. CDR3 loop: CASSRQAQGELFF. The CDR3 DNA reads as TGTGCCAGCAGTCGCCAGGCGCAGGGGGAGCTGTTTTTT.

The rearrangement joins TRBV13 to TRBJ2-7; D unresolved. CDR1 and CDR2 (germline): PRHDT, FYEKMQ (reference sequence). V was cut by 0 bases and J by 2 bases, with 5 bases left in between. The CDR3 is 13 amino acids. DNA for the CDR3: TGTGCCAGCAGCTTAGGACGCACCTACGAGCAGTACTTC. Protein sequence: CASSLGRTYEQYF.

The rearrangement uses TRBV6-1 and TRBJ2-7, with D possibly matching TRBD1 (6 bases). V was cut by 2 bases and J by 3 bases, with 14 bases left in between. Germline CDR1 reads MNHNS; CDR2 reads SASEGT. This CDR3 contains 15 residues. The CDR3 region has the DNA TGTGCCAGCAGTGAACCCACGGGACACTTCTACGAGCAGTACTTC. Its translation is CASSEPTGHFYEQYF.

The rearrangement uses TRBV28 and TRBJ1-4; possibly TRBD1 for D (6 bases). The CDR3 is made up of 15 amino acids. Trimming shortened V by 7 bases and J by 7 bases, and 19 bases separated the two germline ends. CDR1 is MDHEN and CDR2 is SYDVKM in the germline V gene. CDR3 sequence (DNA): TGTGCCAGCACCATTAGTTGGACAGACGGTGAAAAACTGTTTTTT. It translates to CASTISWTDGEKLFF.

This clone was seen just once. The V gene is TRBV5-1, the J gene TRBJ2-3; 7 nucleotides line up with TRBD2. The CDR3 extends over 16 amino acids. The germline gives CDR1 SGHRS, CDR2 YFSETQ. After removal of 0 bases from V and 1 base from J, the junction contained 5 bases not matched to a gene. In nucleotides, the CDR3 is TGCGCCAGCAGCTTGGATTCAGCGGGACGCACAGATACGCAGTATTTT. Translating gives CASSLDSAGRTDTQYF.

This chain links TRBV7-9 with TRBJ2-1; TRBD1 agrees at 10 bases. The CDR3 consists of 16 residues. V was clipped by 5 bases and J by 3 bases; unmatched bases: 7. The germline V gene encodes CDR1 SEHNR and CDR2 FQNEAQ (reference sequence). The chain's CDR3 is CASSLGTGEIYNEQFF. CDR3 nucleotides: TGTGCCAGCAGCCTGGGGACAGGGGAGATCTACAATGAGCAGTTCTTC.

About this clone: Different DNA sequences within this sample yield the same CDR3. The chain employs TRBV15 and TRBJ2-5, with TRBD1 matching 7 bases. The CDR3 consists of 15 residues. Trimming removed 0 bases from V and 1 base from J; junction bases left unmatched: 2. CDR1 is LNHNV, CDR2 YYDKDF, per germline (reference sequence). CDR3 protein: CATSRDRGLQETQYF. In nucleotides, the CDR3 is TGTGCCACCAGCAGAGATAGGGGGCTCCAAGAGACCCAGTACTTC.

The genes are TRBV5-4 and TRBJ2-7, with D perhaps assigned TRBD1 or TRBD2 (5 bases each). V was pared by 2 bases and J by 3 bases, with 15 bases between. Looked up from germline, CDR1 is SGHNT and CDR2 is YYREEE (reference sequence). The CDR3 is made up of 15 amino acids. CDR3 DNA: TGTGCCAGCAGCTTTTCTTGGGGGAGAAACTACGAGCAGTACTTC. Translating gives CASSFSWGRNYEQYF.

The chain recombines TRBV7-6 with TRBJ2-1; 10 bases align to TRBD2. The CDR3 has 14 amino acids. Germline CDR1 SGHVS, CDR2 FNYEAQ. V was pared by 2 bases and J by 6 bases, with 1 base of the junction left unmatched. The CDR3 DNA follows: TGTGCCAGCAGCTTAACTAGCGGGACCAATGAGCAGTTCTTC. Translation gives CASSLTSGTNEQFF. Supplemented by reference TRBV7-6 and TRBJ2-1, the full variable domain reads GAGVSQSPRYKVTKRGQDVALRCDPISGHVSLYWYRQALGQGPEFLTYFNYEAQQDKSGLPNDRFSAERPEGSISTLTIQRTEQRDSAMYRCASSLTSGTNEQFFGPGTRLTVL.

V and J are TRBV5-4 and TRBJ2-7; 8 nucleotides align to TRBD2. Germline V gives CDR1 SGHNT, CDR2 YYREEE (reference sequence). CDR3 length: 15 amino acids. The trim removed 4 bases at V and 4 bases at J, leaving 10 bases unmatched. DNA of the CDR3: TGTGCCAGCAGCCCTACTAGCGGAAACCCTTACGAGCAGTACTTC. Its translation is CASSPTSGNPYEQYF.

In its sample, this clone was seen once. The CDR3 protein is CASSYSPRRGTEAFF. The CDR3 DNA reads as TGTGCCAGCAGTTACTCGCCCCGTAGAGGCACTGAAGCTTTCTTT. V is TRBV6-5 and J is TRBJ1-1; D gene uncertain. Per the germline V gene, CDR1 is MNHEY and CDR2 is SVGAGI. Trimming took 0 bases from V and 4 from J, leaving 12 bases between them. The CDR3 covers 15 residues.

There are a few counts of this clone. The chain is built from TRBV18 and TRBJ1-4; 7 bases are a match to TRBD1. Germline-derived CDR1 and CDR2 are KGHSH and LQKENI. V lost 0 bases, J lost 0 bases, and 13 bases stayed unmatched. The CDR3 contains 20 residues. The CDR3 sequence: CASSPPSSRQGAPTNEKLFF. CDR3 coding DNA: TGTGCCAGCTCACCACCCTCTAGTAGACAGGGTGCGCCAACTAATGAAAAACTGTTTTTT.

The chain is built from TRBV2 and TRBJ2-7; 11 bases agree with TRBD2. Germline V gives CDR1 SNHLY, CDR2 FYNNEI. The trim removed 8 bases at V and 0 bases at J, leaving 3 bases unmatched. The CDR3 is made up of 14 amino acids. Here the CDR3 reads CASGGLAASYEQYF. As DNA, the CDR3 is TGTGCCAGCGGGGGACTAGCGGCCTCCTACGAGCAGTACTTC.

The chain carries TRBV7-9 and TRBJ2-7; 7 positions match TRBD1. After removal of 5 bases from V and 0 bases from J, the junction contained 7 bases not matched to a gene. This CDR3 is 15 amino acids long. Germline lookup yields CDR1 SEHNR and CDR2 FQNEAQ (reference sequence). In DNA, the CDR3 is TGTGCCAGCAGCCTTACAGGGGCCCCCTCCTACGAGCAGTACTTC. The encoded protein is CASSLTGAPSYEQYF.

This clone is a singleton in its sample. The J gene is TRBJ2-3, the V gene TRBV21-1; TRBD1, as called in the table, went unchecked against the DNA. TRBV21-1 is assigned pseudogene status. The CDR3 extends over 19 amino acids. CDR3 nucleotides: TGTGCCAGCAGAGGAGAGGTCCTGAGGTGGACGACAGGGATAGATACGCAGTATTTT. As protein: CASRGEVLRWTTGIDTQYF.

The chain employs TRBV27 and TRBJ2-7, with 10 bases fitting TRBD1. This CDR3 has 13 amino acids. CDR1 is MNHEY, CDR2 SMNVEV, per germline (reference sequence). V was clipped by 8 bases and J by 3 bases; unmatched bases: 4. The CDR3 region is CASSGQGFYEQYF. The CDR3 nucleotides are TGTGCCAGCTCGGGACAGGGGTTCTACGAGCAGTACTTC.

This clone was seen a single time. The J gene is TRBJ1-1, the V gene TRBV4-1; a weak D match, TRBD1 (5 bases). The germline V and J ends were trimmed by 4 bases and 0 bases, with 15 bases remaining between them. Germline values: CDR1 MGHRA, CDR2 YSYEKL. The CDR3 is 16 residues long. CDR3 loop: CASSRFPGVMNTEAFF. DNA of the CDR3: TGCGCCAGCAGCCGATTCCCGGGGGTCATGAACACTGAAGCTTTCTTT.

V is TRBV18 and J is TRBJ2-7; 8 bases match TRBD1. Germline V CDR1 and CDR2: KGHSH, LQKENI. V was clipped by 4 bases and J by 5 bases; unmatched bases: 7. This CDR3 contains 14 residues. CDR3 region: CASSLPGTGNEQYF. The CDR3 DNA follows: TGTGCCAGCTCACTTCCCGGGACAGGTAACGAGCAGTACTTC.

The V call is TRBV6-5, the J call TRBJ2-7, with D possibly TRBD1 on 5 matching bases. Deletions cut 3 bases from V and 2 bases from J, with 11 bases between. Germline CDR1 and CDR2: MNHEY and SVGAGI. The CDR3 has 14 residues. CDR3 amino acids: CASSYDSATYEQYF. CDR3 DNA sequence: TGTGCCAGCAGTTATGACAGTGCGACCTACGAGCAGTACTTC.

This clone was counted only a few times. The V and J genes are TRBV4-3 and TRBJ2-7; D is possibly TRBD1 (5 bases). The germline V gene encodes CDR1 LGHNA and CDR2 YSLEER. This CDR3 has 14 residues. Deletions cut 0 bases from V and 3 bases from J, with 9 bases between. The CDR3 DNA reads as TGCGCCAGCAGCCAAGATGGGGCAGGCTACGAGCAGTACTTC. Protein sequence: CASSQDGAGYEQYF.

The chain is built from TRBV7-3 and TRBJ2-3; TRBD1 matches at 7 bases. The V gene's germline CDR1 is SGHTA and CDR2 FQGTGA. The CDR3 length is 15 residues. V was pared by 5 bases and J by 4 bases, with 9 bases of the junction left unmatched. For the CDR3, the DNA is TGTGCCAGCAGCCGCAGGGGGTTAAGTGCAGATACGCAGTATTTT. Translating gives CASSRRGLSADTQYF.

This rearrangement joins TRBV5-1 to TRBJ2-7, with 9 positions matching TRBD1. Trimming removed 5 bases from V and 5 bases from J; junction bases left unmatched: 11. The germline CDR1 and CDR2 sequences are SGHRS and YFSETQ. There are 15 residues in the CDR3. CDR3 bases: TGCGCCAGCAGAATACCGGGACAGGGCGTCCACGAGCAGTACTTC. It yields the protein CASRIPGQGVHEQYF.

The rearrangement joins TRBV28 to TRBJ2-1, with D possibly called TRBD1 or TRBD2 (5 bases each). Germline V CDR1 and CDR2: MDHEN, SYDVKM. The CDR3 has 12 amino acids. V was cut by 6 bases and J by 5 bases, with 8 bases left in between. The CDR3 protein is CASSPGHNEQFF. Here the CDR3 DNA reads TGTGCCAGCAGCCCGGGACACAATGAGCAGTTCTTC.